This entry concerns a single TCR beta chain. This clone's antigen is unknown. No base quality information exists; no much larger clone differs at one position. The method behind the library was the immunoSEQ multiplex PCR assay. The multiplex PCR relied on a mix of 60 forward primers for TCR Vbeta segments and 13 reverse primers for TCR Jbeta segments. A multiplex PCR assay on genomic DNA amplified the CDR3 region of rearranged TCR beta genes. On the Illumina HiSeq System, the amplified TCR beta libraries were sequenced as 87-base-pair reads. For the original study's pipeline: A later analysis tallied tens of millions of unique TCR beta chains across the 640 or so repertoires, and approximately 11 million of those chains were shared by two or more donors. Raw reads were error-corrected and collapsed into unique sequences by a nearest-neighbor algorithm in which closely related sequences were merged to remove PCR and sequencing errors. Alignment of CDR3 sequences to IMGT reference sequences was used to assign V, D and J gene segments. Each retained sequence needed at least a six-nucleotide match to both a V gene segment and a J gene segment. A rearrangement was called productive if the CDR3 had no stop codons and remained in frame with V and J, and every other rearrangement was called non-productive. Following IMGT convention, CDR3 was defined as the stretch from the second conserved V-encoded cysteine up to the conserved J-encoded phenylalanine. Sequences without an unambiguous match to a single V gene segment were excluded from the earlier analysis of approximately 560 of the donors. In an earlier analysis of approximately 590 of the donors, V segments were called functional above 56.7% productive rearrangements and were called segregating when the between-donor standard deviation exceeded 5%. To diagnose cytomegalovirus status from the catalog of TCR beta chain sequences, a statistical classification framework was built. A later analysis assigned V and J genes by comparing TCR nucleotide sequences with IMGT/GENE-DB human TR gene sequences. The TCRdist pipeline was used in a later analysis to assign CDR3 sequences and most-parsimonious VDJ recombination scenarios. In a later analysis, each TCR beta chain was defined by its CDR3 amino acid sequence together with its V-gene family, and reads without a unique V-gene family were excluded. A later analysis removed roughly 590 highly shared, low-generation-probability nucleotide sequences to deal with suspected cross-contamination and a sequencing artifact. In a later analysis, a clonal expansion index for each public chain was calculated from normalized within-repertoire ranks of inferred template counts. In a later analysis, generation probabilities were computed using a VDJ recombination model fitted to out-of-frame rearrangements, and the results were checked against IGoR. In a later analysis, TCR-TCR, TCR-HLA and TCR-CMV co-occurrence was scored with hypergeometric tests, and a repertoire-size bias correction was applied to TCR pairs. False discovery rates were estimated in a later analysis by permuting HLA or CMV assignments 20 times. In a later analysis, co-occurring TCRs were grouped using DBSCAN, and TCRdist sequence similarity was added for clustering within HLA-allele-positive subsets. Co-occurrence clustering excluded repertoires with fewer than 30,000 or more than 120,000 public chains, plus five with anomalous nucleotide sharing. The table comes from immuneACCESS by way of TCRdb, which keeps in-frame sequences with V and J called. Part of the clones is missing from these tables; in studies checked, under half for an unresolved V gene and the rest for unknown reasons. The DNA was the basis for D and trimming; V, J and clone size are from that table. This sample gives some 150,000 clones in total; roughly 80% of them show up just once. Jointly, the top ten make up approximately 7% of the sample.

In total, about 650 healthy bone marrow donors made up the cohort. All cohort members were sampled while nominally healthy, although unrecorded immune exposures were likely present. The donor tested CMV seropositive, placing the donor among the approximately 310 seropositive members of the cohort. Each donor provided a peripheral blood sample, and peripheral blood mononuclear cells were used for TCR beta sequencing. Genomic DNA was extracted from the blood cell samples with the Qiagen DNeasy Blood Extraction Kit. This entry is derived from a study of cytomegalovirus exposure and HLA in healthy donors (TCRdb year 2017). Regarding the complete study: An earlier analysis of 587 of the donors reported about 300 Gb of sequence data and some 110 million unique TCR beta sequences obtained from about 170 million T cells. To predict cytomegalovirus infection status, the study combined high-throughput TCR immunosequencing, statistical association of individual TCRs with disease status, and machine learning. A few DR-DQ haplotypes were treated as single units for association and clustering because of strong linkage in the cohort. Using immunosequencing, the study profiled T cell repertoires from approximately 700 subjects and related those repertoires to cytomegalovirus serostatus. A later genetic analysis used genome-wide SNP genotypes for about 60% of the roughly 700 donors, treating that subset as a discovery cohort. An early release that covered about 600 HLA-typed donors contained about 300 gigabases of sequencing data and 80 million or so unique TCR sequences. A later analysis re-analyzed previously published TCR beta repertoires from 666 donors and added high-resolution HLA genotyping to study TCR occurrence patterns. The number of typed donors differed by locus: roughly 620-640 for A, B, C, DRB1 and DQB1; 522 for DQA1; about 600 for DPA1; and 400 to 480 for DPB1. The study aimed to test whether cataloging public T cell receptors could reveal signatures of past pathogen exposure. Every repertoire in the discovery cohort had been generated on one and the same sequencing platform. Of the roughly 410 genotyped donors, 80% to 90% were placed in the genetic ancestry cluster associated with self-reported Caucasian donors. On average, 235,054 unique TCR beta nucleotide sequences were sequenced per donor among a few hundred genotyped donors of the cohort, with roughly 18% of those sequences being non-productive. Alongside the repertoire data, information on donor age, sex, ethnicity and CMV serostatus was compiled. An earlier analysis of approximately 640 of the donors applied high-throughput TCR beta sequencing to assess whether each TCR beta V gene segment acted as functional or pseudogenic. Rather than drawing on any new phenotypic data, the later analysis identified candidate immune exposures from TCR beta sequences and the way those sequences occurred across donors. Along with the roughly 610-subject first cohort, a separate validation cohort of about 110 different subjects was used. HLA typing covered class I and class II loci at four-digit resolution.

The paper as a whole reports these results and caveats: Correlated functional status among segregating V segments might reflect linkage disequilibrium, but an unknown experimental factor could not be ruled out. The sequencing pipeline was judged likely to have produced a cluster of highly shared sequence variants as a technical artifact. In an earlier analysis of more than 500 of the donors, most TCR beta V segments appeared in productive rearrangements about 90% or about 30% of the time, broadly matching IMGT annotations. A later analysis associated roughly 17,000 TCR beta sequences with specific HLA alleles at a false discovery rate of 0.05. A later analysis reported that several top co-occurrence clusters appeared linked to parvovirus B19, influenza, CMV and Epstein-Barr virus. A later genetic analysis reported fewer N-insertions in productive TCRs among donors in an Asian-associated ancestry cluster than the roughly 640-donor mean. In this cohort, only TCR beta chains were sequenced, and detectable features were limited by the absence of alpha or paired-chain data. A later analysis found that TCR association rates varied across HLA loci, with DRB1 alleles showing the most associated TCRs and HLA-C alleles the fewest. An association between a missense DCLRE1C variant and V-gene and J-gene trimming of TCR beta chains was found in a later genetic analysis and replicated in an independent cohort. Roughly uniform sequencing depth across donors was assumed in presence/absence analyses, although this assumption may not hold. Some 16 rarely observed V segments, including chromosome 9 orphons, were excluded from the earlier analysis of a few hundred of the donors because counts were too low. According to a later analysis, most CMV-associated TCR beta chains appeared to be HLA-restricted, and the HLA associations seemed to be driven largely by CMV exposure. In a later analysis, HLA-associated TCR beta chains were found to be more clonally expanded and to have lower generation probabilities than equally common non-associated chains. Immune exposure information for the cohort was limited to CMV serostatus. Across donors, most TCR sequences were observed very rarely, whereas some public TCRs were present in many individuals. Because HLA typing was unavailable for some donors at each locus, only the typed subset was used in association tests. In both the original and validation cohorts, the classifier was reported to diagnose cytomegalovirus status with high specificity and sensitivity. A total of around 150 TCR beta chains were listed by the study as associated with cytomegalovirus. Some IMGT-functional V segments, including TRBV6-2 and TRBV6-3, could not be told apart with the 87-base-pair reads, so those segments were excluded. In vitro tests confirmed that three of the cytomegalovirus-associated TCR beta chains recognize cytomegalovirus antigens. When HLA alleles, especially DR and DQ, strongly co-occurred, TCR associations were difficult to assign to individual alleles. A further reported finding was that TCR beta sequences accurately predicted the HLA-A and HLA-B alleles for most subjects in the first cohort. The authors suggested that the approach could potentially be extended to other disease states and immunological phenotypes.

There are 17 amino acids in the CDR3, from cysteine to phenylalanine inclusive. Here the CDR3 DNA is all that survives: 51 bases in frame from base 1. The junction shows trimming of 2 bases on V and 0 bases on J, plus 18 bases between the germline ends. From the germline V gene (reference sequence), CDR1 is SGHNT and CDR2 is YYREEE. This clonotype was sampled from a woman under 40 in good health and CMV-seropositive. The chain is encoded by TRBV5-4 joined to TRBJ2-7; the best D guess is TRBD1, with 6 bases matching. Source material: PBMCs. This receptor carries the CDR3 CASSFFLGGDSSYEQYF. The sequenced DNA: TGTGCCAGCAGCTTTTTCCTTGGGGGCGATTCCTCCTACGAGCAGTACTTC.